These T cell receptor beta chains were read from a single sample in a study of control samples from healthy donors and cancer patients. TCRdb keeps only in-frame clones here, not all; method: immunoSEQ multiplex PCR. The sample gives over 65,000 clones, about 89% of which show up once; 8.5% to 10% is in the top ten. Source material: PBMCs. The receptors originated from a woman aged 50 to 60 with colorectal cancer. The CDR3 runs from the conserved cysteine through the conserved F or W. D genes are given only for firm matches. A clone size is listed for some rows: how often the clone was seen (once, few, many), or a class if it is expanded.

TRBV7-9	TRBJ2-1	NA	NA	TGTGCCAGCAGCTTGTGGAAGGATGAGCAGTTCTTC	CASSLWKDEQFF
TRBV3-1/TRBV3-2	TRBJ2-5	NA	few	TGTGCCAGCAGCCAAGATTGGTCGGTAGTATTTGGGGGAAGCCAAGAGACCCAGTACTTC	CASSQDWSVVFGGSQETQYF
TRBV19	TRBJ1-3	NA	NA	TGTGCCAGTAGTGCGAGGTCCTTCGGGGGAAACACCATATATTTT	CASSARSFGGNTIYF
TRBV14	TRBJ1-2	NA	NA	TGTGCCAGCAGCCAAGGCATGTACTATGGCTACACCTTC	CASSQGMYYGYTF
TRBV4-3	TRBJ2-5	TRBD2	few	TGCGCCAGCAGCCAAGAATGGAGGGAATGGGGAGCGGGGGGGCCTGGAGAGACCCAGTACTTC	CASSQEWREWGAGGPGETQYF
TRBV2	TRBJ1-2	NA	NA	TGTGCCAGCCAGGAGGGCGCGGGTGGCTACACCTTC	CASQEGAGGYTF
TRBV7-8	TRBJ1-5	NA	NA	TGTGCCAGCAGCTTATGGGCCACCCTAAGCAATCAGCCCCAGCATTTT	CASSLWATLSNQPQHF
TRBV12-3/TRBV12-4	TRBJ2-3	NA	NA	TGTGCCAGCAGTTTCAGTTTCGCAGATACGCAGTATTTT	CASSFSFADTQYF
TRBV9	TRBJ2-3	NA	NA	TGTGCCAGCACCGCCATGGTGGGGGGGGCCGCCGATACGCAGTATTTT	CASTAMVGGAADTQYF
TRBV4-1	TRBJ2-5	TRBD2	once	TGCGCCAGCAGCCAAGAGGGGCCGACTAGCGGGAGGTGGGAGACCCAGTACTTC	CASSQEGPTSGRWETQYF
TRBV5-6	TRBJ2-3	NA	NA	TGTGCCAGCAGCCTCCAGGGGACCACAGATACGCAGTATTTT	CASSLQGTTDTQYF
TRBV5-1	TRBJ2-3	NA	NA	TGCGCCAGCAGCTTCAGGGGAGGGAGCACAGATACGCAGTATTTT	CASSFRGGSTDTQYF
TRBV11-2	TRBJ1-5	NA	NA	TGTGCCAGCAGCTCGTCAACAGGGACGGATCAGCCCCAGCATTTT	CASSSSTGTDQPQHF
TRBV28	TRBJ1-5	NA	NA	TGTGCCAGCAGTTTAGGTGCGGCGGGGGATCAGCCCCAGCATTTT	CASSLGAAGDQPQHF
TRBV15	TRBJ1-1	TRBD1	NA	TGTGCCACCAGCGGACACAGGGGGCGTGAAGCTTTCTTT	CATSGHRGREAFF
TRBV4-3	TRBJ2-1	TRBD2	once	TGCGCCAGCAGCCAAGGCACTAGCGAGTACAATGAGCAGTTCTTC	CASSQGTSEYNEQFF
TRBV12-5	TRBJ2-3	NA	NA	TGTGCTAGTGGTCCAGGATTAAGCACAGATACGCAGTATTTT	CASGPGLSTDTQYF
TRBV10-1	TRBJ2-2	TRBD1	once	TGCGCCAGCCGACAGGGACCGAACACCGGGGAGCTGTTTTTT	CASRQGPNTGELFF
TRBV4-1	TRBJ2-3	NA	NA	TGCGCCAGCAGCCAAGGAGGACGTACGGTCACAGATACGCAGTATTTT	CASSQGGRTVTDTQYF
TRBV7-8	TRBJ1-5	TRBD1	NA	TGTGCCAGCAGCCAAGGACAGGGGGCTTCGCAGAGGAGCAATCAGCCCCAGCATTTT	CASSQGQGASQRSNQPQHF
TRBV18	TRBJ1-1	NA	NA	TGTGCCAGCTCACCACCGAACTCGCCGAACACTGAAGCTTTCTTT	CASSPPNSPNTEAFF
TRBV6-5	TRBJ2-5	NA	NA	TGTGCCAGCAGTTACTCCCAGGGAGGAAGAGAGACCCAGTACTTC	CASSYSQGGRETQYF
TRBV6-6	TRBJ1-6	NA	NA	TGTGCCAGCAGTTACGAAACAGGGTGGTCACCCCTCCACTTT	CASSYETGWSPLHF
TRBV12-3/TRBV12-4	TRBJ2-3	NA	NA	TGTGCCAGCAATCCTATCCCGGGAAATACGCAGTATTTT	CASNPIPGNTQYF
TRBV27	TRBJ2-3	NA	NA	TGTGCCAGCAGTTTTATAGGGGGGGTCACAGATACGCAGTATTTT	CASSFIGGVTDTQYF
TRBV7-8	TRBJ2-5	NA	NA	TGTGCCAGCAGCCTGCTAGGAGGCAGGGGATTCCAAGAGACCCAGTACTTC	CASSLLGGRGFQETQYF
TRBV6-2/TRBV6-3	TRBJ1-2	NA	NA	TGTGCCAGCAGACCTACCGGGGGAAACTATGGCTACACCTTC	CASRPTGGNYGYTF
TRBV19	TRBJ2-1	TRBD1	NA	TGTGCCAGTAACGTACAGGGGGCCTACAATGAGCAGTTCTTC	CASNVQGAYNEQFF
TRBV7-3	TRBJ1-5	NA	once	TGTGCCAGCAGCTTAGTCCGGGGTAGTCAGCCCCAGCATTTT	CASSLVRGSQPQHF
TRBV2	TRBJ1-5	NA	NA	TGTGCCAGCAGGGACAGTTTACAGCCCCAGCATTTT	CASRDSLQPQHF